Shown below are 22 T cell receptor beta chains from a single sample sequenced in a study of Graves' ophthalmopathy and Graves' hyperthyroidism. The TCR beta CDR3 regions underwent amplification from RNA transcripts. An initial RT-PCR round employing HTBI primers preceded a second-round multiplex PCR. Each CDR3 protein is one row after TCRdb ran MiXCR on the multiplex PCR reads. The table records a few hundred thousand distinct CDR3 sequences, about 17% of them present only once. Source material: peripheral blood. Every receptor here comes from an adult woman with stable Graves' hyperthyroidism.

This clonotype was seen at least ten times. The chain links TRBV6-1 to TRBJ1-1, with 7 bases identical to TRBD1. There are 14 residues in the CDR3. Germline values: CDR1 MNHNS, CDR2 SASEGT. The J segment lost 4 bases and the V segment lost 8 bases, leaving 10 bases of the junction unmatched. The CDR3 DNA reads TGTGCCAGCCTCTCAACGACAGGGCCCACTGAAGCTTTCTTT. Translated, it gives CASLSTTGPTEAFF.

This clonotype has ten or more counts. This sequence joins TRBV30 and TRBJ2-4, with 7 bases aligning to TRBD1. V lost 4 bases, J lost 7 bases, and 10 bases stayed unmatched. Germline-derived CDR1 and CDR2 are GTSNPN and SVGIG (reference sequence). This CDR3 contains 14 residues. The CDR3 DNA is TGTGCCTGGAAACCGGGACAGTGGCTTAACATTCAGTACTTC. It is translated as CAWKPGQWLNIQYF. Looking up the rest from reference TRBV30 and TRBJ2-4 gives the full variable domain: SQTIHQWPATLVQPVGSPLSLECTVEGTSNPNLYWYRQAAGRGLQLLFYSVGIGQISSEVPQNLSASRPQDRQFILSSKKLLLSDSGFYLCAWKPGQWLNIQYFGAGTRLSVL.

This clonotype was observed a handful of times. CDR3 in DNA: TGTGCCAGCAGCTTAGCGTGGGGCGCGGGGATAACGTACACTGAAGCTTTCTTT. Translation: CASSLAWGAGITYTEAFF. V and J are TRBV11-1 and TRBJ1-1, with D possibly TRBD1 on 5 matching bases. V was shortened by 0 bases and J by 3 bases, with 20 bases between the two germline ends. This CDR3 is 18 amino acids long. Germline lookup yields CDR1 SGHAT and CDR2 FQDESV (reference sequence).

The chain couples TRBV6-2 or TRBV6-3 to TRBJ2-7; weak D call: TRBD1 (5 bases). Per the germline V gene, CDR1 is MNHEY and CDR2 is SVGEGT. CDR3 length: 13 residues. V lost 2 bases, J lost 4 bases, and 9 bases lay in between. The CDR3 sequence is CASSYADRYEQYF. CDR3 nucleotide sequence: TGTGCCAGCAGTTACGCTGACAGATACGAGCAGTACTTC.

This clonotype has more than one count but fewer than ten. V and J are TRBV5-4 and TRBJ1-1, with D perhaps matching TRBD1 (5 bases). With 4 bases removed from V and 8 bases from J, the gap between germline ends came to 21 bases. The length of the CDR3 is 15 residues. Looked up from germline, CDR1 is SGHNT and CDR2 is YYREEE (reference sequence). CDR3 sequence (DNA): TGTGCCAGCAGCCACCTCATGGGGGGATCGGTGGAAGCTTTCTTT. It codes for CASSHLMGGSVEAFF.

This clonotype was seen many times. One end of the junction fails to match germline, which may point to a read error. The genes are TRBV6-2 or TRBV6-3 and TRBJ2-4; D is perhaps TRBD1 (5 bases). Per germline, CDR1 MNHEY and CDR2 SVGEGT. This CDR3 is built from 15 residues. The CDR3 DNA reads as TGTGCCGCTGCCCCTCCGACGAAAGGGGCAGACATTAAGTACTTC. This codes for CAAAPPTKGADIKYF.

At least ten counts were recorded for this clonotype. J is TRBJ1-2 and V is TRBV12-3 or TRBV12-4; TRBD1 agrees at 8 bases. CDR3 length: 13 residues. The junction had 8 bases not matched to a gene; V was cut back by 6 bases and J by 8 bases. The CDR3 nucleotides read TGTGCCAGCAGAACCTCGGACAGGGAAGGCTACACCTTC. It specifies CASRTSDREGYTF.

This clonotype turned up a few times. This chain connects TRBV6-5 to TRBJ1-5, with a tentative D call TRBD1 (5 bases). This CDR3 has 16 amino acids. Germline V CDR1 and CDR2: MNHEY, SVGAGI. Trimming stripped 0 bases from V and 4 bases from J, with 13 bases between. The CDR3: CASSYSYDSQNQPQHF. Written as DNA, the CDR3 is TGTGCCAGCAGTTACTCTTACGACAGTCAGAATCAGCCCCAGCATTTT.

This clonotype showed up many times. The CDR3 region is CSARDISSDRVVGRRSGQYF. Written as DNA, the CDR3 is TGCAGTGCTAGAGATATATCCTCTGACAGGGTAGTTGGGCGCAGGAGCGGGCAGTACTTC. The rearrangement joins TRBV20-1 to TRBJ2-7; 7 bases fit TRBD1. The CDR3 sequence is 20 residues long. Germline V gene sequence: CDR1 DFQATT, CDR2 SNEGSKA (reference sequence). The ends lost 0 bases at V and 9 bases at J; junction bases unmatched: 29.

This clonotype occurred a few times. The rearrangement joins TRBV30 to TRBJ2-5, with no clear D. CDR1 and CDR2 (germline): GTSNPN, SVGIG (reference sequence). CDR3 length: 13 amino acids. V lost 0 bases to trimming and J lost 4 bases, with 9 bases between them. CDR3 sequence: CAWSVIGSETQYF. The CDR3 DNA is TGTGCCTGGAGTGTAATAGGATCAGAGACCCAGTACTTC.

This clonotype was counted between two and nine times. A junction boundary mismatches the germline segment, possibly from a read error. The chain has TRBV7-8 and TRBJ2-2; 8 bases map to TRBD1. CDR1 is SGHVS, CDR2 FQNEAQ, per germline. This CDR3 spans 16 amino acids. CDR3 DNA sequence: TGTGCCAGCAGCTTAGGACAGGGGCGCGACACCGAGGAGCTGTTTTTT. Protein: CASSLGQGRDTEELFF. The full variable domain, rest sourced from reference TRBV7-8 and TRBJ2-2, is GAGVSQSPRYKVAKRGQDVALRCDPISGHVSLFWYQQALGQGPEFLTYFQNEAQLDKSGLPSDRFFAERPEGSVSTLKIQRTQQEDSAVYLCASSLGQGRDTEELFFGEGSRLTVL.

This clonotype was found a few times. The V call is TRBV6-5, the J call TRBJ2-7; D is ambiguous. CDR3 size: 17 residues. The V and J ends lost 4 bases and 1 base respectively, with 20 bases between them. CDR1 and CDR2 (germline): MNHEY, SVGAGI. The CDR3 is CASSSRPSGQRSYEQYF. CDR3 DNA: TGTGCCAGCAGTTCTAGACCTTCGGGCCAGAGATCCTACGAGCAGTACTTC.

Notes on this clonotype: One end of the junction fails to match germline, which may point to a read error. The rearrangement links TRBV28 to TRBJ1-5, with 7 bases identical to TRBD1. CDR1 and CDR2 from the germline V gene are MDHEN and SYDVKM. The CDR3 runs to 14 residues. In DNA, the CDR3 is TGTGCCAGCAGTGCAGGCAGGGGGTATCAGCTCCAGCATTTT. Translating gives CASSAGRGYQLQHF.

This clonotype appeared many times. V is TRBV9 and J is TRBJ2-7, with D possibly TRBD1 on 7 matching bases. Germline assignment: CDR1 SGDLS and CDR2 YYNGEE. CDR3 length equals 15 residues. V gave up 2 bases and J gave up 3 bases, with 15 bases separating them. CDR3 sequence reads: CASSVGGTASYEQYF. CDR3 coding DNA: TGTGCCAGCAGCGTTGGGGGGACAGCCAGCTACGAGCAGTACTTC.

This clonotype showed up many times. The junction departs from germline at one end; a sequencing error may be responsible. The chain is built from TRBV7-2 and TRBJ2-2, with 15 bases identical to TRBD2. CDR3 size: 14 residues. Germline assignment: CDR1 SGHTA and CDR2 FQGNSA. CDR3 sequence: CASSFGTSGRPSVF. Written as DNA, the CDR3 is TGTGCCAGCAGCTTCGGGACTAGCGGGAGGCCAAGCGTTTTT.

This clonotype was counted many times. V and J are TRBV6-5 and TRBJ1-2, with D tentatively TRBD1 (6 bases). Germline V gives CDR1 MNHEY, CDR2 SVGAGI. Trimming removed 5 bases from V and 8 bases from J, with 15 bases in between. The CDR3 is 13 amino acids. The CDR3 DNA follows: TGTGCCAGCAGTCGCGGGGGGGCCAGCGGCTACACCTTC. Translated, it gives CASSRGGASGYTF.

This rearrangement joins TRBV20-1 to TRBJ1-5; weak D call: TRBD1 (6 bases). The CDR3 loop spans 14 amino acids. CDR1 is DFQATT and CDR2 is SNEGSKA in the germline V gene (reference sequence). With 0 bases removed from V and 5 bases from J, the gap between germline ends came to 11 bases. In nucleotides, the CDR3 is TGCAGTGCTAGAGAACTCCAGGGGTATCAGCCCCAGCATTTT. Protein: CSARELQGYQPQHF.

Many counts were recorded for this clonotype. CDR3 sequence: CASRSADRVYGYTF. CDR3 bases: TGTGCCAGCAGATCCGCGGACAGGGTCTATGGCTACACCTTC. The gene calls are TRBV12-3 or TRBV12-4 and TRBJ1-2; 8 bases line up with TRBD1. The CDR3 is 14 residues long. The J segment lost 4 bases and the V segment lost 6 bases, leaving 7 bases of the junction unmatched.

This clonotype has ten or more counts. The genes are TRBV4-1 and TRBJ1-1; 7 nucleotides agree with TRBD1. CDR3 length equals 17 residues. V dropped 2 bases and J dropped 3; count of bases not matched to a gene: 12. Germline CDR1 is MGHRA and CDR2 is YSYEKL. The CDR3 bases are TGCGCCAGCAGCCAACTACCTTGGGACAGCCTCGACACTGAAGCTTTCTTT. Amino acid sequence: CASSQLPWDSLDTEAFF.

This clonotype has at least ten counts. The chain uses TRBV6-1 and TRBJ2-7, with D perhaps assigned TRBD1 or TRBD2 (5 bases each). Per germline, CDR1 MNHNS and CDR2 SASEGT. The CDR3 contains 16 residues. V was pared by 6 bases and J by 2 bases, with 20 bases between. The CDR3 coding sequence is TGTGCCAGCAGAACACCCCTCCGGGACCCCACCTACGAGCAGTACTTC. Its protein product is CASRTPLRDPTYEQYF.

This clonotype was counted ten times or more. The CDR3 DNA is TGTGCCAGCAGCCACGGGACAGATAACATTCAGTACTTC. Protein: CASSHGTDNIQYF. V is TRBV6-5 and J is TRBJ2-4; 7 bases line up with TRBD1. Germline CDR1 reads MNHEY; CDR2 reads SVGAGI. The J segment lost 7 bases and the V segment lost 6 bases, leaving 6 bases of the junction unmatched. The CDR3 extends over 13 amino acids.

This clonotype was seen many times. The rearrangement joins TRBV28 to TRBJ1-1; D is uncertain. CDR3 size: 15 residues. Germline V gives CDR1 MDHEN, CDR2 SYDVKM. The germline V and J ends were trimmed by 2 bases and 1 base, with 11 bases remaining between them. CDR3 protein: CASSLSLGPNTEAFF. The CDR3, as DNA: TGTGCCAGCAGTTTAAGTCTGGGCCCGAACACTGAAGCTTTCTTT.